The entry below gives a single TCR beta chain sequence along with its context. These data originate in a study of beta chain features in type 1 diabetes. On the study more broadly: Age and gender were similar between patients and healthy donors, as were cell yields.

The investigators reverse transcribed all of the isolated RNA, so they sequenced expressed TCRB transcripts. Repertoires were generated with immunoSEQ multiplex PCR, while TCRdb's copy carries only in-frame clones and drops some. Altogether around 500,000 clones are present, roughly 11% being singletons, with the ten largest covering 0.045% to 0.05%. The CDR3 covers 16 residues. The V gene's germline CDR1 is LNHNV and CDR2 YYDKDF (reference sequence). V gave up 2 bases and J gave up 3 bases; unmatched junction bases: 6. Input material: naive CD4+ T cells from blood. This clonotype was sampled from a woman younger than 30 in good health. The chain combines TRBV15 with TRBJ1-4; TRBD1 matches at 7 bases. CDR3 sequence: CATSRTTGTANEKLFF. Here the CDR3 DNA reads TGTGCCACCAGCAGAACTACCGGGACAGCTAATGAAAAACTGTTTTTT.